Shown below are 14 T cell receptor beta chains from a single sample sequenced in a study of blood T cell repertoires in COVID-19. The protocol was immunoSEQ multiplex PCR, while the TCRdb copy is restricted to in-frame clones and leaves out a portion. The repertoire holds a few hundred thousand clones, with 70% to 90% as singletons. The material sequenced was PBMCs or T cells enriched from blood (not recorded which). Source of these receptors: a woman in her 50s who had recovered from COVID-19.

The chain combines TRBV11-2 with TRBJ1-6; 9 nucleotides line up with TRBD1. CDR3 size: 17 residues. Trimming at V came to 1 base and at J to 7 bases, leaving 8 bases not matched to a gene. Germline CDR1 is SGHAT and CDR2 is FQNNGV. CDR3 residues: CASSLGDSGTGNSPLHF. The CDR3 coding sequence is TGTGCCAGCAGCTTAGGGGACTCCGGGACAGGGAATTCACCCCTCCACTTT.

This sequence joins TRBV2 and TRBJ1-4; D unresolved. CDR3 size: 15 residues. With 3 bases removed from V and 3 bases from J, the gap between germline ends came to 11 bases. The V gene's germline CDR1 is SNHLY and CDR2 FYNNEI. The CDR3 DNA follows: TGTGCCAGCAGTGAGGGCCGTAAACCTAATGAAAAACTGTTTTTT. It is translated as CASSEGRKPNEKLFF. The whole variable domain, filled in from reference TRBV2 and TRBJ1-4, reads EPEVTQTPSHQVTQMGQEVILRCVPISNHLYFYWYRQILGQKVEFLVSFYNNEISEKSEIFDDQFSVERPDGSNFTLKIRSTKLEDSAMYFCASSEGRKPNEKLFFGSGTQLSVL.

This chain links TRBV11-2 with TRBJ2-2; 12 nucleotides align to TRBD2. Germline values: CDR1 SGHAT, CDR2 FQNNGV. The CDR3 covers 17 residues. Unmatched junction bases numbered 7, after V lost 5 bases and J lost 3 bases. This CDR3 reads CASSRTSGTSYTGELFF. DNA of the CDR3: TGTGCCAGCAGCCGGACTAGCGGGACATCCTACACCGGGGAGCTGTTTTTT.

The CDR3 DNA reads as TGCGCCAGCACCAGCGGAGATACGCAGTATTTT. This sequence encodes CASTSGDTQYF. The rearrangement links TRBV5-1 to TRBJ2-3; D may be TRBD2 (5 bases). The CDR3 has 11 amino acids. The germline gives CDR1 SGHRS, CDR2 YFSETQ. V lost 6 bases, J lost 5 bases, and 7 bases lay in between.

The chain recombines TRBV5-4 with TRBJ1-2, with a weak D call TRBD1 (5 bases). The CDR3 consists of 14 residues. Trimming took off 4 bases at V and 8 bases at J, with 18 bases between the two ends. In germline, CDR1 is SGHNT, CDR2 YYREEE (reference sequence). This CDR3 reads CASSLAQGLSGYTF. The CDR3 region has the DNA TGTGCCAGCAGCCTTGCTCAGGGTTTGAGCGGCTACACCTTC. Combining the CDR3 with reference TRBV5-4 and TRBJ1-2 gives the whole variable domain ETGVTQSPTHLIKTRGQQVTLRCSSQSGHNTVSWYQQALGQGPQFIFQYYREEENGRGNFPPRFSGLQFPNYSSELNVNALELDDSALYLCASSLAQGLSGYTFGSGTRLTVV.

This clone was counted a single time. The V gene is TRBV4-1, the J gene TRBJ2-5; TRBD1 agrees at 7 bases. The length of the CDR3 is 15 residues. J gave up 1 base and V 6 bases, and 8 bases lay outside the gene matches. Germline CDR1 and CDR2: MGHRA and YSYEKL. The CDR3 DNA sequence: TGCGCCAGCAGGTCGAAAGGGACAGCCCAAGAGACCCAGTACTTC. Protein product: CASRSKGTAQETQYF.

CDR3 sequence (DNA): TGTGCCACCAGCACCGGACAGGGGTCTGGAAACACCATATATTTT. This encodes CATSTGQGSGNTIYF. The chain recombines TRBV15 with TRBJ1-3; 9 nucleotides line up with TRBD1. The CDR3 contains 15 residues. The V segment lost 4 bases and the J segment 1 base; nucleotides outside the gene matches: 2. The germline V gene encodes CDR1 LNHNV and CDR2 YYDKDF (reference sequence).

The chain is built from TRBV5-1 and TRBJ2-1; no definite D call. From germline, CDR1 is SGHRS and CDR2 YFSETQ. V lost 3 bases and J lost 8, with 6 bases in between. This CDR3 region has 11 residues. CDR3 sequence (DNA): TGCGCCAGCAGCTCCGGGTATGAGCAGTTCTTC. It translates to CASSSGYEQFF.

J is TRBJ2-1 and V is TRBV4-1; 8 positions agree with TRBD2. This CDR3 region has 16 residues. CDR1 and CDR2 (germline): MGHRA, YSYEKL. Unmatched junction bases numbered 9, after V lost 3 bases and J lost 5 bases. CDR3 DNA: TGCGCCAGCAGCCAGATCACTAGCGGAGGGGACAATGAGCAGTTCTTC. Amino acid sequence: CASSQITSGGDNEQFF.

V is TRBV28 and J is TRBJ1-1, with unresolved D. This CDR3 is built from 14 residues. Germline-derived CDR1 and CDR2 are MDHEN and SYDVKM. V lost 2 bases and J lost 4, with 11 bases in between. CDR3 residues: CASSLPRRGTEAFF. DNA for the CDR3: TGTGCCAGCAGTTTACCTCGGCGGGGCACTGAAGCTTTCTTT. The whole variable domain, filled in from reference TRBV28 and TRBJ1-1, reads DVKVTQSSRYLVKRTGEKVFLECVQDMDHENMFWYRQDPGLGLRLIYFSYDVKMKEKGDIPEGYSVSREKKERFSLILESASTNQTSMYLCASSLPRRGTEAFFGQGTRLTVV.

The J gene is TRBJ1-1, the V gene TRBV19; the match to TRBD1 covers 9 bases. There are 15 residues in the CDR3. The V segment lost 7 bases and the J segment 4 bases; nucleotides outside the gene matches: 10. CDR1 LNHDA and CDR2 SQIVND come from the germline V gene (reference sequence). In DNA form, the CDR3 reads TGTGCCAGTACCCCCCCCGGGACAGGGACCACTGAAGCTTTCTTT. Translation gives CASTPPGTGTTEAFF.

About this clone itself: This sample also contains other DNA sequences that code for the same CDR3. CDR3: CASSLGTSGNNEQFF. CDR3 DNA: TGCGCCAGCAGCCTAGGGACTAGCGGAAACAATGAGCAGTTCTTC. The rearrangement joins TRBV5-1 to TRBJ2-1, with 11 bases matching TRBD2. V was pared by 4 bases and J by 5 bases, with 5 bases of the junction left unmatched. Germline loops: CDR1 SGHRS, CDR2 YFSETQ. The CDR3 has 15 amino acids.

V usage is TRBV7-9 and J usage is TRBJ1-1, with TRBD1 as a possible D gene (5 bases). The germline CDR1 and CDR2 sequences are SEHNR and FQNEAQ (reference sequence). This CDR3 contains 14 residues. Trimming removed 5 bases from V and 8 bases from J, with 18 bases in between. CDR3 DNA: TGTGCCAGCAGCCTAGGCAGGGTCAGTACAGAAGCTTTCTTT. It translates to CASSLGRVSTEAFF. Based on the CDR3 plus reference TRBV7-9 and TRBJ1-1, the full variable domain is DTGVSQNPRHKITKRGQNVTFRCDPISEHNRLYWYRQTLGQGPEFLTYFQNEAQLEKSRLLSDRFSAERPKGSFSTLEIQRTEQGDSAMYLCASSLGRVSTEAFFGQGTRLTVV.

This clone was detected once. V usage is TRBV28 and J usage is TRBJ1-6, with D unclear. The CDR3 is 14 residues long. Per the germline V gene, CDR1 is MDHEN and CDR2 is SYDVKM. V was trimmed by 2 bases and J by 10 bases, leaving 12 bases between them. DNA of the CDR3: TGTGCCAGCAGTTTAAGGACTTCCTACTCACCCCTCCACTTT. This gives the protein CASSLRTSYSPLHF.